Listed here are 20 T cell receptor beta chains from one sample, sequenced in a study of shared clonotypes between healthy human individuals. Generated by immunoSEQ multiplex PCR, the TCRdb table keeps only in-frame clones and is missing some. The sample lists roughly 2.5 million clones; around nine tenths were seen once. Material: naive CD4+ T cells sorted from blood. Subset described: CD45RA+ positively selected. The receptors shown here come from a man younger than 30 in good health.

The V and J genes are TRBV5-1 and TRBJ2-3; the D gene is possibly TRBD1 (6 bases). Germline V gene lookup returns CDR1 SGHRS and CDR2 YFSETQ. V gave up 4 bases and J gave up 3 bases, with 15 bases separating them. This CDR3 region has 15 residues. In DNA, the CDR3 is TGCGCCAGCAGCGTTCAACAGGGCACTACAGATACGCAGTATTTT. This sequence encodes CASSVQQGTTDTQYF.

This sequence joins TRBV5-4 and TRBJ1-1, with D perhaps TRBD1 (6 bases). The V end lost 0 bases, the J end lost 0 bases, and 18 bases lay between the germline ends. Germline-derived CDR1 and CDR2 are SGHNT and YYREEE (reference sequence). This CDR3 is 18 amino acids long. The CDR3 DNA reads TGTGCCAGCAGCTTGGCCGGCAAGCAGGGGATTTTGAACACTGAAGCTTTCTTT. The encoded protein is CASSLAGKQGILNTEAFF. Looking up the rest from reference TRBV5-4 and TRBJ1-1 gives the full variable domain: ETGVTQSPTHLIKTRGQQVTLRCSSQSGHNTVSWYQQALGQGPQFIFQYYREEENGRGNFPPRFSGLQFPNYSSELNVNALELDDSALYLCASSLAGKQGILNTEAFFGQGTRLTVV.

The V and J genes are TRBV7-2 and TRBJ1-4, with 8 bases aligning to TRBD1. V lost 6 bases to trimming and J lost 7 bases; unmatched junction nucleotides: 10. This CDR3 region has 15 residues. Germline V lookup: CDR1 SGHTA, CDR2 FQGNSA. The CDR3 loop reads CASRLTGGTTEKLFF. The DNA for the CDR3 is TGTGCCAGCAGGCTCACAGGGGGAACGACTGAAAAACTGTTTTTT.

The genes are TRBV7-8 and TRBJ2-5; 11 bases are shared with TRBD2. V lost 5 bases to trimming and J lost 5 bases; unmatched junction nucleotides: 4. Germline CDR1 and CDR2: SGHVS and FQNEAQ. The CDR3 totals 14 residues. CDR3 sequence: CASSPSGGRETQYF. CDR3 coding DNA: TGTGCCAGCAGCCCTAGCGGGGGGAGGGAGACCCAGTACTTC.

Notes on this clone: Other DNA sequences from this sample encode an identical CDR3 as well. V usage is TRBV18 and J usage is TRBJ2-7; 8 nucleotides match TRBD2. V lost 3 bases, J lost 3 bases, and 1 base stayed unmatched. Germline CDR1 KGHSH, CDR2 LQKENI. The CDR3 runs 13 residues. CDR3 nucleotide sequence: TGTGCCAGCTCACCTACTAGCGGCTACGAGCAGTACTTC. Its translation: CASSPTSGYEQYF.

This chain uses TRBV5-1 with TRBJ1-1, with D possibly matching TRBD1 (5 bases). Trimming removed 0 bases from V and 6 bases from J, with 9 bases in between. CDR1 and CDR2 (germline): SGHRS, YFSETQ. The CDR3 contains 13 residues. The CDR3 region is CASSLGPGAEAFF. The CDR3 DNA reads TGCGCCAGCAGCTTGGGGCCGGGGGCTGAAGCTTTCTTT. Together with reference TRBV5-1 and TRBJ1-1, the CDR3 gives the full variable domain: KAGVTQTPRYLIKTRGQQVTLSCSPISGHRSVSWYQQTPGQGLQFLFEYFSETQRNKGNFPGRFSGRQFSNSRSEMNVSTLELGDSALYLCASSLGPGAEAFFGQGTRLTVV.

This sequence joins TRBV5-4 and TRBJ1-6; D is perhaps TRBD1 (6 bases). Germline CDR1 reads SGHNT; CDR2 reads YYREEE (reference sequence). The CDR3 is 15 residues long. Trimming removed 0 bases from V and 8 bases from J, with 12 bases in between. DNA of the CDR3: TGTGCCAGCAGCTTGGGGAGGGGGTCGGATTCACCCCTCCACTTT. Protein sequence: CASSLGRGSDSPLHF. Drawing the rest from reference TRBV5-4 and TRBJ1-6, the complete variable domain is ETGVTQSPTHLIKTRGQQVTLRCSSQSGHNTVSWYQQALGQGPQFIFQYYREEENGRGNFPPRFSGLQFPNYSSELNVNALELDDSALYLCASSLGRGSDSPLHFGNGTRLTVT.

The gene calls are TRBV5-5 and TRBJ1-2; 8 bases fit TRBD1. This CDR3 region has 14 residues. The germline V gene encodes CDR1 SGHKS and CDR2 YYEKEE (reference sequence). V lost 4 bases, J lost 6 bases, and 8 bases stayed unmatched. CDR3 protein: CASSAGQAQDGYTF. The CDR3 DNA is TGTGCCAGCAGCGCGGGACAGGCCCAAGATGGCTACACCTTC.

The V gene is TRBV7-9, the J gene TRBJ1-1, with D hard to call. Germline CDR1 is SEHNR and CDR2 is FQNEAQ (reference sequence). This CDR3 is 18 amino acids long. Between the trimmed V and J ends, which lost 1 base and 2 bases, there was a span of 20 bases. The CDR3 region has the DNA TGTGCCAGCAGCTTAGTTTTAGTTGTGGGAGGATTAAACACTGAAGCTTTCTTT. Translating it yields CASSLVLVVGGLNTEAFF.

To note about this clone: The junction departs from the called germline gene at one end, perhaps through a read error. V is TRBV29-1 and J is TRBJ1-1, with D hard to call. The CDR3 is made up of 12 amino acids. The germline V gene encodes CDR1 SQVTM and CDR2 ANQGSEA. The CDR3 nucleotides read TGCAGCGCTGAAGAAGGGAGAGGCGAAGCTTTCTTT. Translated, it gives CSAEEGRGEAFF.

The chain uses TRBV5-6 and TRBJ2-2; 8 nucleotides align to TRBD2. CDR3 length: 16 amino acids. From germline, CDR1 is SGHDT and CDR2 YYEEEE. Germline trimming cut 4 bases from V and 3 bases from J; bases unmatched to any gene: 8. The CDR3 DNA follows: TGTGCCAGCAGCCTCAGCGGGAGTAGGTACACCGGGGAGCTGTTTTTT. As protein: CASSLSGSRYTGELFF.

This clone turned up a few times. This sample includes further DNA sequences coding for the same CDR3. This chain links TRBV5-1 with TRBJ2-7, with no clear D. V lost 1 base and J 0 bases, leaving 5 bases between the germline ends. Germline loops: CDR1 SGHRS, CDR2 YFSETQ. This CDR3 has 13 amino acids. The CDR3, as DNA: TGCGCCAGCAGCTTGCGGAGCTCCTACGAGCAGTACTTC. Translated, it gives CASSLRSSYEQYF.

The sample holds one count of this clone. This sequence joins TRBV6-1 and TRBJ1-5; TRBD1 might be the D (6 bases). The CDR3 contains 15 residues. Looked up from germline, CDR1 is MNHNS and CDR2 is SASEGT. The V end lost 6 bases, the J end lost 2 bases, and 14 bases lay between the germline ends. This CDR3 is CASSPQGTGNQPQHF. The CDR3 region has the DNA TGTGCCAGCAGCCCACAGGGTACGGGCAATCAGCCCCAGCATTTT.

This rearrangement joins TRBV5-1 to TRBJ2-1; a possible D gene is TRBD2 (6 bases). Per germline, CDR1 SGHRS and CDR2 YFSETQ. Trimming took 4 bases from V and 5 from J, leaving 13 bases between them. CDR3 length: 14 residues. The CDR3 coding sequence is TGCGCCAGCAGCCCGGAGGGACTTAACAATGAGCAGTTCTTC. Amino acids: CASSPEGLNNEQFF.

The CDR3 nucleotides read TGTGCCAGCAGCAGCGGACAAGGGAACATGAACACTGAAGCTTTCTTT. It codes for CASSSGQGNMNTEAFF. The rearrangement links TRBV28 to TRBJ1-1, with D tentatively TRBD1 (5 bases). CDR1 and CDR2 from the germline V gene are MDHEN and SYDVKM. Trimming took 6 bases from V and 0 from J, leaving 17 bases between them. CDR3 length equals 16 residues. Variable domain in full (rest from reference TRBV28 and TRBJ1-1): DVKVTQSSRYLVKRTGEKVFLECVQDMDHENMFWYRQDPGLGLRLIYFSYDVKMKEKGDIPEGYSVSREKKERFSLILESASTNQTSMYLCASSSGQGNMNTEAFFGQGTRLTVV.

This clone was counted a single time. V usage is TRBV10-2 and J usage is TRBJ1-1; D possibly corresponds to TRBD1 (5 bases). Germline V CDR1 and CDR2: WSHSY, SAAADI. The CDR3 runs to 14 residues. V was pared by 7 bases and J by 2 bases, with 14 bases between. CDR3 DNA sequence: TGCGCCAGCACCGAGCGTAGGGGAAACACTGAAGCTTTCTTT. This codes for CASTERRGNTEAFF.

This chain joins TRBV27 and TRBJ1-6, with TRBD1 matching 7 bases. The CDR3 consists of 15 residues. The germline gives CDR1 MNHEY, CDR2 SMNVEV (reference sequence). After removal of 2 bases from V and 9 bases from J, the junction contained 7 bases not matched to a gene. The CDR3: CASSLRTGDTSPLHF. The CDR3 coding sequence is TGTGCCAGCAGTTTACGTACAGGGGATACTTCACCCCTCCACTTT.

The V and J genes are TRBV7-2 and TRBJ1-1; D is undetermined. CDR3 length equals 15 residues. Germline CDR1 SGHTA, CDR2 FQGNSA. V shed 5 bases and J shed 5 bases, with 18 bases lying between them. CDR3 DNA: TGTGCCAGCAGCCGCGTCTTACCCAGAATGACTGAAGCTTTCTTT. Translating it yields CASSRVLPRMTEAFF.

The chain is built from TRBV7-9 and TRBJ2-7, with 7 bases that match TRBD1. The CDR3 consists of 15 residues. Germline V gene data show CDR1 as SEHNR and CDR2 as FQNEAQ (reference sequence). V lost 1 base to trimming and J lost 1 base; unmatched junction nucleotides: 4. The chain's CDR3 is CASSLGQGWSYEQYF. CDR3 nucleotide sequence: TGTGCCAGCAGCTTAGGACAGGGTTGGTCCTACGAGCAGTACTTC.

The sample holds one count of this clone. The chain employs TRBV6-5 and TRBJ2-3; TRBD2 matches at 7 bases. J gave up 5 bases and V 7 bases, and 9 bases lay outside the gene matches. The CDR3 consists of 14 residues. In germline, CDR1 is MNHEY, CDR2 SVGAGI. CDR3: CASTRAGVVDTQYF. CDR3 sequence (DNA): TGTGCCAGCACCCGGGCGGGAGTGGTAGATACGCAGTATTTT.